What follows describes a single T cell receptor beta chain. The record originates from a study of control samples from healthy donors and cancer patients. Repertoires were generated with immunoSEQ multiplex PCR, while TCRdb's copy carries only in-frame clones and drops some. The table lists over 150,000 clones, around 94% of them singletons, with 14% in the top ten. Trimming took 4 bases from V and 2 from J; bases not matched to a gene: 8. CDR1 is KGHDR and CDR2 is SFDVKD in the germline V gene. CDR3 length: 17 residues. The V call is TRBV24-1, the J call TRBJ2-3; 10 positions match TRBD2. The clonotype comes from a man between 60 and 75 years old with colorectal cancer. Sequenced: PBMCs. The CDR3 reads CATSDIGTSASTDTQYF. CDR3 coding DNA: TGTGCCACCAGTGACATCGGGACTAGCGCATCCACAGATACGCAGTATTTT.